One sample yielded the 24 T cell receptor beta chains listed below, sequenced in a study of tumor-infiltrating lymphocytes in oesophageal squamous cell carcinoma. TCRdb reanalysed the PCR reads using MiXCR and keeps one entry per CDR3 protein. The sample contains some 14,000 distinct CDR3 sequences, more than 45% of which appear only once. The sequencing sample was made of blood. The source is a female donor with esophageal squamous cell carcinoma.

As for this clonotype: This CDR3 fails to terminate in the conserved phenylalanine or tryptophan, so it likely reflects a read error. The genes are TRBV7-6 and TRBJ1-2; tentatively, D is TRBD1 (6 bases). CDR3 size: 14 residues. The ends were cut back, 4 bases at V and 0 bases at J, with 9 bases in the middle. Germline CDR1 is SGHVS and CDR2 is FNYEAQ. This CDR3 reads CASSSGQSNYGYTL. The CDR3 DNA reads TGTGCCAGCAGCTCAGGACAGTCTAACTATGGCTACACCTTA.

The J gene is TRBJ2-5, the V gene TRBV12-3 or TRBV12-4; perhaps TRBD2 as D (6 bases). Trimming took 8 bases from V and 11 from J, leaving 21 bases between them. This CDR3 region has 13 residues. The CDR3 loop reads CASGYRGLNGQYF. In DNA, the CDR3 is TGTGCCAGCGGTTACCGGGGACTCAATGGGCAGTACTTC.

In its sample, this clonotype was seen a few times. This likely comes from a read error, as the CDR3 has no conserved phenylalanine or tryptophan at its end. The limits of the CDR3 on the DNA are not certain, so only TCRdb's listed CDR3 is given. The chain combines TRBV7-4 with TRBJ1-1; TRBD1 reflects the table's D call only, with no check against the DNA. The germline V gene has CDR1 SGHVT and CDR2 SQSDAQ. The CDR3 is 17 residues long, counting both termini. CDR3 loop: CASSSRDRGPTSSTSGQ.

This rearrangement joins TRBV7-9 to TRBJ2-4, with 9 bases matching TRBD2. The closer fit of TRBJ2-5 to the DNA end suggests the J call may be wrong. The CDR3 is 16 amino acids. Germline V gene sequence: CDR1 SEHNR, CDR2 FQNEAQ (reference sequence). The CDR3 here is CASSLGREGRGETQYF. The CDR3 nucleotides read TGTGCCAGCAGCTTAGGGCGGGAGGGCCGAGGAGAGACCCAGTACTTC.

This clonotype was found once. The rearrangement joins TRBV6-6 to TRBJ2-7, with TRBD2 as a possible D gene (6 bases). TRBJ2-5 explains the end of the DNA better; the J call may be wrong. From germline, CDR1 is MNHNY and CDR2 SVGAGI (reference sequence). The CDR3 is made up of 15 amino acids. CDR3 in DNA: TGTGCCAGCAGTTACTCCGGGACGAGCGGGGAGACCCAGTACTTC. Encoded protein: CASSYSGTSGETQYF.

V usage is TRBV30 and J usage is TRBJ1-6; D remains ambiguous. The CDR3 loop spans 13 amino acids. Germline-derived CDR1 and CDR2 are GTSNPN and SVGIG (reference sequence). Trimming cost V 3 bases and J 8 bases, with 11 bases left between them. CDR3 in DNA: TGTGCCTGGAGGCAAAGGACCCATTCACCCCTCCACTTT. Translation gives CAWRQRTHSPLHF.

Regarding this clonotype: This likely comes from a read error, as the CDR3 has no conserved phenylalanine or tryptophan at its end. No DNA is shown, since the ends of the CDR3 on it are uncertain; the CDR3 is the one TCRdb lists. V usage is TRBV10-1 and J usage is TRBJ2-5; TRBD1, as called in the table, went unchecked against the DNA. The CDR3 numbers 14 amino acids, ends counted. Germline lookup yields CDR1 WNHNN and CDR2 SYGVQD (reference sequence). The chain's CDR3 is CASSEDRSGYTFGS.

V usage is TRBV7-3 and J usage is TRBJ2-4; D perhaps matches TRBD2 (5 bases). The J call may be in error: the DNA end matches TRBJ2-5 better. This CDR3 has 14 residues. The germline V gene encodes CDR1 SGHTA and CDR2 FQGTGA. The CDR3 sequence: CASSPRAGSETQYF. DNA for the CDR3: TGTGCCAGCAGCCCTAGGGCGGGTAGCGAGACCCAGTACTTC.

The V and J genes are TRBV12-3 or TRBV12-4 and TRBJ2-3; D remains ambiguous. The V end was cut by 5 bases, the J end by 6 bases, with 9 bases between. There are 12 residues in the CDR3. The CDR3 DNA is TGTGCCAGCAGTGTACTGGGGGATACGCAGTATTTT. Translation: CASSVLGDTQYF.

The V gene is TRBV7-2, the J gene TRBJ2-1; D gene uncertain. This CDR3 is 16 amino acids long. V was cut by 2 bases and J by 2 bases, with 13 bases left in between. From germline, CDR1 is SGHTA and CDR2 FQGNSA. CDR3 region: CASSLSSRSPYNEQFF. The CDR3 DNA sequence: TGTGCCAGCAGCTTATCCTCCAGGTCCCCCTACAATGAGCAGTTCTTC.

This clonotype was observed many times. The V and J genes are TRBV14 and TRBJ2-5; 13 nucleotides line up with TRBD2. The J call may not be correct, given that the DNA end is closer to TRBJ2-7. The CDR3 contains 17 residues. Germline V CDR1 and CDR2: SGHDN, FVKESK. The CDR3: CASSSNLLAGGPYEQYF. The CDR3 bases are TGTGCCAGCAGTTCTAACTTACTAGCGGGGGGGCCGTACGAGCAGTACTTC.

The chain is built from TRBV10-3 and TRBJ2-5; 11 bases match TRBD1. The J call is doubtful: the DNA matches TRBJ2-7 better. Germline assignment: CDR1 ENHRY and CDR2 SYGVKD. The CDR3 is made up of 16 amino acids. CDR3 in DNA: TGTGCCATCAGTTCATCCGGGACAGGGGGTTCCTACGAGCAGTACTTC. Its protein is CAISSSGTGGSYEQYF.

This clonotype ranks as medium-sized. This chain uses TRBV4-1 with TRBJ2-3; no firm D call. V dropped 2 bases and J dropped 6 bases, with 9 bases sitting between them. Germline V CDR1 and CDR2: MGHRA, YSYEKL. The CDR3 runs to 13 residues. This CDR3 is CASSQLPWDTQYF. DNA for the CDR3: TGCGCCAGCAGCCAACTTCCCTGGGATACGCAGTATTTT.

This clonotype was observed a handful of times. The rearrangement links TRBV7-3 to TRBJ1-2, with TRBD1 as a possible D gene (6 bases). This CDR3 comprises 13 residues. The V gene's germline CDR1 is SGHTA and CDR2 FQGTGA. V gave up 5 bases and J gave up 6 bases, with 13 bases separating them. CDR3 amino acids: CASSHTGFDGYTF. The DNA of the CDR3 is TGTGCCAGCAGCCACACAGGGTTCGATGGCTACACCTTC.

The V and J genes are TRBV7-3 and TRBJ2-5; D unclear. V was clipped by 5 bases and J by 1 base, with 8 bases between them. Germline-derived CDR1 and CDR2 are SGHTA and FQGTGA. The CDR3 is made up of 13 amino acids. The CDR3 nucleotides are TGTGCCAGCAGCCGCAACCCCCAAGAGACCCAGTACTTC. It codes for CASSRNPQETQYF.

This clonotype was counted ten times or more. This sequence joins TRBV5-1 and TRBJ2-5; 7 positions match TRBD2. The CDR3 is made up of 15 amino acids. Germline assignment: CDR1 SGHRS and CDR2 YFSETQ. V lost 3 bases and J lost 0; bases outside the gene matches: 5. CDR3 sequence: CASSYAGTNQETQYF. The CDR3 DNA sequence: TGCGCCAGCAGCTATGCCGGGACTAACCAAGAGACCCAGTACTTC.

The J gene is TRBJ1-5, the V gene TRBV19; 7 nucleotides align to TRBD1. The germline V gene encodes CDR1 LNHDA and CDR2 SQIVND (reference sequence). The CDR3 runs 16 residues. V was clipped by 7 bases and J by 1 base; unmatched bases: 10. The DNA of the CDR3 is TGTGCCAGTACTGCCCCTCAGGGGGGAAGCAATCAGCCCCAGCATTTT. This translates into CASTAPQGGSNQPQHF.

This clonotype is deemed medium-sized (0.01 to 0.1%). The rearrangement links TRBV10-3 to TRBJ2-3; D is unclear. Per the germline V gene, CDR1 is ENHRY and CDR2 is SYGVKD. The CDR3 is 13 residues long. V was shortened by 1 base and J by 7 bases, with 9 bases between the two germline ends. In nucleotides, the CDR3 is TGTGCCATCAGTGAGTTTCTGGGGAATACGCAGTATTTT. As protein: CAISEFLGNTQYF.

The chain employs TRBV7-6 and TRBJ2-1; D is undetermined. CDR1 and CDR2 from the germline V gene are SGHVS and FNYEAQ. V dropped 1 base and J dropped 9 bases, with 7 bases sitting between them. The CDR3 contains 12 residues. CDR3 loop: CASSLEASEQFF. The CDR3 nucleotides read TGTGCCAGCAGCTTAGAGGCTAGTGAGCAGTTCTTC. Full variable domain (missing parts from reference TRBV7-6 and TRBJ2-1): GAGVSQSPRYKVTKRGQDVALRCDPISGHVSLYWYRQALGQGPEFLTYFNYEAQQDKSGLPNDRFSAERPEGSISTLTIQRTEQRDSAMYRCASSLEASEQFFGPGTRLTVL.

The V and J genes are TRBV7-6 and TRBJ2-5; TRBD2 matches 10 bases. Germline lookup yields CDR1 SGHVS and CDR2 FNYEAQ. The CDR3 contains 15 residues. V lost 3 bases to trimming and J lost 4 bases; unmatched junction nucleotides: 5. The CDR3 DNA is TGTGCCAGCAGCTTCCAACTAGCGGGATCAGAGACCCAGTACTTC. Translation gives CASSFQLAGSETQYF.

The chain joins TRBV7-6 to TRBJ2-7, with 9 positions matching TRBD2. V shed 6 bases, J shed 3 bases, and the junction held 6 bases outside the gene matches. CDR3 length equals 14 residues. Germline assignment: CDR1 SGHVS and CDR2 FNYEAQ. CDR3 sequence (DNA): TGTGCCAGCAGTAATGCAGCGGGAGGCTACGAGCAGTACTTC. Translation gives CASSNAAGGYEQYF.

This sequence joins TRBV7-8 and TRBJ2-1; 9 bases line up with TRBD1. CDR3 size: 16 residues. The germline V gene encodes CDR1 SGHVS and CDR2 FQNEAQ. V lost 1 base to trimming and J lost 4 bases; unmatched junction nucleotides: 5. Here the CDR3 reads CASSLGWGQGYNEQFF. CDR3 nucleotides: TGTGCCAGCAGCTTAGGCTGGGGACAGGGATACAATGAGCAGTTCTTC. The variable domain in full, completed from reference TRBV7-8 and TRBJ2-1, reads GAGVSQSPRYKVAKRGQDVALRCDPISGHVSLFWYQQALGQGPEFLTYFQNEAQLDKSGLPSDRFFAERPEGSVSTLKIQRTQQEDSAVYLCASSLGWGQGYNEQFFGPGTRLTVL.

Comment on this clonotype: Likely a read error: the CDR3 ends without its conserved phenylalanine or tryptophan. It is unclear where the CDR3 begins or ends on the DNA, so no DNA is shown, and the CDR3 is as TCRdb lists it. V usage is TRBV7-2 and J usage is TRBJ2-7; TRBD1 reflects the table's D call only, with no check against the DNA. Germline loops: CDR1 SGHTA, CDR2 FQGNSA. The CDR3 extends over 17 residues, inclusive of both ends. The chain's CDR3 is CASSLGQGDNSPLHFGN.

This clonotype was counted a few times. A much larger clone is a single base away; this may be a read error. V is TRBV2 and J is TRBJ1-4; possibly TRBD1 for D (6 bases). V lost 6 bases and J lost 10, with 21 bases in between. Germline CDR1 and CDR2: SNHLY and FYNNEI. The CDR3 runs to 15 residues. CDR3 bases: TGTGCCAGCAGGAGGGACACGGCCCGACGGGGAAAACTGTTTTTT. Amino acids: CASRRDTARRGKLFF.